The source of this TCR beta chain is a study of beta chain features in type 1 diabetes (dated by TCRdb to 2017 to 2018). Turning to the overall study: Mean age, gender distribution, total cell number and subset yield did not differ between patients and healthy donors. Across all samples, fewer than 130 million sorted cells were examined, and cell number per subset correlated strongly with RNA yield. In the study, recently diagnosed type 1 diabetes patients and matched healthy donors were compared on the TCRB repertoires of their sorted circulating CD4+ T cell subsets. Regulatory and stem cell-like memory subsets were isolated from only 8 patients and roughly 8 healthy donors, whereas naive and central memory subsets came from all 28 donors.

What the authors observed across the whole study: The naive, central memory and regulatory TCRB repertoires appeared to resemble one another more closely among patients than among healthy donors. Shorter templates might be favored by PCR, yet because patient and control samples were amplified and corrected together, any such skew would affect both groups equally. Type 1 diabetes patients showed a moderate but significant shortening of TCRB CDR3 length in all four CD4+ subsets. Patients with type 1 diabetes made fewer insertions and deleted more nucleotides at VDJ recombination sites, implying thymic rearrangement abnormalities. HLA sub-analyses involved small numbers of individuals, so any influence of HLA type on TCRB rearrangement remained unresolved. Because cDNA rather than genomic DNA was sequenced, highly expressing activated cells could have been over-represented, although no difference in activation and CD3 levels was found between groups.

Each donor gave one peripheral blood draw, roughly 110 mL on average, collected into heparinised tubes. A BD FACSAria II was used to sort naive, central memory, regulatory and stem cell-like memory CD4+ T cells with a panel that included CD45RO, CCR7, CD25, CD127, CD95 and CD27. Purity was above 98% for every sorted population. PBMCs were isolated right away by Lymphoprep density gradient centrifugation and were stained directly, without culture. So that batch effects would be minimized, each experiment stained and sorted samples in pairs, pairing one healthy donor with one patient. As encoded in the germline V gene, CDR1 is MDHEN while CDR2 is SYDVKM. The CDR3 numbers 14 residues from cysteine through phenylalanine. Only the CDR3 region is kept as DNA, spanning 42 bases read in frame from base 1. Trimmed from V: 2 bases; trimmed from J: 5 bases; junction bases lacking a gene match: 6. This clone occurred a few times. Its antigen remains unidentified. No base quality information exists; no much larger clone differs at one position.

All of the isolated RNA was reverse transcribed with the High Capacity cDNA Reverse Transcription Kit, so expressed TCRB transcripts were sequenced. Naive, central memory and regulatory T cell samples underwent deep immunoSEQ sequencing, averaging around 3.9 million total reads per sample. After sorted cells were lysed in RLT buffer, RNA was extracted with DNase-treated RNeasy Micro or Mini kits, with the choice depending on cell number. To prevent cross-contamination, every cell subset was processed on its own, while patient and healthy donor samples were processed together. Using the immunoSEQ multiplex PCR, TCRB sequences were amplified from cDNA into 87-bp fragments spanning the CDR3 region. Sequencing of the amplicons was done on the Illumina HiSeq platform. Processing in the source paper ran as follows. PCR bias was corrected computationally using synthetic template baselines, and reads within Hamming distance 2 were collapsed, with unmergeable singletons discarded. Reads were aligned against IMGT so that V, D and J genes, CDR3 length and insertions or deletions at six rearrangement sites could be assigned. Within each subset, clonotype counts were normalized to the number of sorted cells before true diversity and Gini coefficients were calculated with the tcR R package. The overlap coefficient, calculated on TCRB nucleotide sequences, was used to measure repertoire sharing. As a proxy for the pre-selection repertoire, out-of-frame TCRB sequences from naive cells were analyzed. What TCRdb holds here is the immuneACCESS table cut down to in-frame rearrangements. Part of the clones is not present; checked against another copy, under half of the missing clones reflect an unresolved V gene, and the others are unexplained. V and J calls plus clone size are reproduced from that table; the DNA served to infer D and trimming. The sample table contains some 350,000 clones; only one count was recorded for roughly 13% of them. Roughly 0.016% of the sample is in the top ten clones.

The sequenced sample was naive CD4+ T cells from blood. The cell subset or site tag for this specimen amounts to: true naive CD4+ T cells. The clonotype was recovered from a woman between 18 and 29 years old with type 1 diabetes. Recombination connected TRBV28 to TRBJ2-7; 7 nucleotides in the junction match TRBD1. At the DNA level, the sequence is TGTGCCAGCAGTTTACTACAGGGGAACGACGAGCAGTACTTC. Protein translation: CASSLLQGNDEQYF.